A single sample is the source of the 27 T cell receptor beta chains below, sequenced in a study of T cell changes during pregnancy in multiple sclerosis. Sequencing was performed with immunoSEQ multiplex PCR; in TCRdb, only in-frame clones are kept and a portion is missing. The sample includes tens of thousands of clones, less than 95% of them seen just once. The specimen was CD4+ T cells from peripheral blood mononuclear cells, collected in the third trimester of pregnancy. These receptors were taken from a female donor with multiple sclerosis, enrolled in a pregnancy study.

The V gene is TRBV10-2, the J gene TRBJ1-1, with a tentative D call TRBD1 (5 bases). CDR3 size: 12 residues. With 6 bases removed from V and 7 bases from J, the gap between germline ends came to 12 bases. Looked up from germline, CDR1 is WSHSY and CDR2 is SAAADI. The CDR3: CASRTVGFEAFF. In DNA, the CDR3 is TGCGCCAGCAGGACAGTCGGTTTTGAAGCTTTCTTT.

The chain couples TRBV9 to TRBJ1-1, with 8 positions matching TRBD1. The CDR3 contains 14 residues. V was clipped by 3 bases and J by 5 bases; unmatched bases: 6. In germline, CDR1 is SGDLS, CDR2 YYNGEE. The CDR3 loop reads CASSAQTGDTEAFF. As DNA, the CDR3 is TGTGCCAGCAGCGCTCAGACAGGGGATACTGAAGCTTTCTTT. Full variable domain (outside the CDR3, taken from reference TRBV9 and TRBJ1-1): DSGVTQTPKHLITATGQRVTLRCSPRSGDLSVYWYQQSLDQGLQFLIQYYNGEERAKGNILERFSAQQFPDLHSELNLSSLELGDSALYFCASSAQTGDTEAFFGQGTRLTVV.

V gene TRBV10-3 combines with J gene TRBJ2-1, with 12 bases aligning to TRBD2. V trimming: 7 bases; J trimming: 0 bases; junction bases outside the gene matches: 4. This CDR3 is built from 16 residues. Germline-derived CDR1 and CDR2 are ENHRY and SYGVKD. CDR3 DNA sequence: TGTGCCATCAAGGCGGGACTAGCGGGCTCCTACAATGAGCAGTTCTTC. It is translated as CAIKAGLAGSYNEQFF.

The CDR3 nucleotides read TGTGCCAGCAGGTTCCGGCGGGAGCAACCAGAGACCCAGTACTTC. This sequence encodes CASRFRREQPETQYF. The rearrangement uses TRBV2 and TRBJ2-5, with TRBD2 matching 7 bases. V trimming: 6 bases; J trimming: 4 bases; junction bases outside the gene matches: 11. Germline V gene lookup returns CDR1 SNHLY and CDR2 FYNNEI. This CDR3 region has 15 residues.

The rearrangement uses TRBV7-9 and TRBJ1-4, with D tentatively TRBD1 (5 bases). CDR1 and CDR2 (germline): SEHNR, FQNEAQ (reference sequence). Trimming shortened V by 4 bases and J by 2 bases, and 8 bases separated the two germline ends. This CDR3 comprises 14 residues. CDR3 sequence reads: CASSSDTTNEKLFF. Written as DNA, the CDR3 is TGTGCCAGCAGCTCGGACACTACTAATGAAAAACTGTTTTTT.

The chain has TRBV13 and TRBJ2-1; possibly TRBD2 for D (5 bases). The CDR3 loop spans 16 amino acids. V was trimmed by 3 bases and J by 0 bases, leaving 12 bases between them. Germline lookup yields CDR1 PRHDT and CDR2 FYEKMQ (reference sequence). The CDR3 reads CASSLGALSSYNEQFF. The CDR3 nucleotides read TGTGCCAGCAGCTTGGGAGCCTTGAGCTCCTACAATGAGCAGTTCTTC.

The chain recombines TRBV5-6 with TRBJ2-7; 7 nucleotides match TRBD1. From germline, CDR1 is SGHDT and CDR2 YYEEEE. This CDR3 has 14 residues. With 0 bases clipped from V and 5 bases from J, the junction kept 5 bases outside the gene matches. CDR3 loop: CASSLAQGEDEQYF. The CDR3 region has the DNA TGTGCCAGCAGCTTGGCGCAGGGGGAAGACGAGCAGTACTTC.

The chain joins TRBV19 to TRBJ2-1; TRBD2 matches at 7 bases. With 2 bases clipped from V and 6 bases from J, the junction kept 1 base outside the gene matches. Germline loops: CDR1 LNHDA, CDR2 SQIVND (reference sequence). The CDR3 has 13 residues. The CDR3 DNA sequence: TGTGCCAGTAGTATATCGGGGGGCAATGAGCAGTTCTTC. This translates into CASSISGGNEQFF.

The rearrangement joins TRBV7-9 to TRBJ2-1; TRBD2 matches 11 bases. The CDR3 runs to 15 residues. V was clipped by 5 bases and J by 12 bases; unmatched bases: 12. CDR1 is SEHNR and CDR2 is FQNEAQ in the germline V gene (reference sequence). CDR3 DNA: TGTGCCAGCAGCCAATTGGTACTAGCGGGAGATGGGCAGTTCTTC. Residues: CASSQLVLAGDGQFF.

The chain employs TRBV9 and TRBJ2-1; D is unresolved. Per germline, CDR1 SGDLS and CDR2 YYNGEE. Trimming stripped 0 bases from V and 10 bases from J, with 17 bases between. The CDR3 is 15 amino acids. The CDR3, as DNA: TGTGCCAGCAGCGTAGATGTTCCGGCGGTAGGAGAGCAGTTCTTC. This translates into CASSVDVPAVGEQFF.

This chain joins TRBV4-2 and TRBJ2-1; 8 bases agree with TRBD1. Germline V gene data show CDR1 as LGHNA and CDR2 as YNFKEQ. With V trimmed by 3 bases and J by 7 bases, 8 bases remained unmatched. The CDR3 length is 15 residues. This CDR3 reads CASSQEGQGANEQFF. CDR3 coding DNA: TGTGCCAGCAGCCAGGAGGGGCAGGGGGCGAATGAGCAGTTCTTC.

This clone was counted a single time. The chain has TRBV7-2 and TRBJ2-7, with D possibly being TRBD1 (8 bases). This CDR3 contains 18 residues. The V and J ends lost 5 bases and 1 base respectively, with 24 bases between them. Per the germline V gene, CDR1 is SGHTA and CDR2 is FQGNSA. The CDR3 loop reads CASSRGAGGTPPSYEQYF. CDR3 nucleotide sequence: TGTGCCAGCAGCCGGGGGGCAGGGGGCACCCCCCCATCCTACGAGCAGTACTTC. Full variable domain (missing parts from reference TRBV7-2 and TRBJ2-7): GAGVSQSPSNKVTEKGKDVELRCDPISGHTALYWYRQSLGQGLEFLIYFQGNSAPDKSGLPSDRFSAERTGGSVSTLTIQRTQQEDSAVYLCASSRGAGGTPPSYEQYFGPGTRLTVT.

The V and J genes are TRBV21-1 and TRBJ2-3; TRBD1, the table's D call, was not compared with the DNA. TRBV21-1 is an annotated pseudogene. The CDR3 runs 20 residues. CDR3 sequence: CASSKGLRGRGKLSTDTQYF. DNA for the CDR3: TGTGCCAGCAGCAAAGGTCTCAGGGGCCGGGGTAAACTTAGCACAGATACGCAGTATTTT.

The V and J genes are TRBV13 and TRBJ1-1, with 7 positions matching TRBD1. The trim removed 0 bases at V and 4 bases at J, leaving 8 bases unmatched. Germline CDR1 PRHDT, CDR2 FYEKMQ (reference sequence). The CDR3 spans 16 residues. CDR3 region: CASSLGPAGGFTEAFF. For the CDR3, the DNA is TGTGCCAGCAGCTTAGGCCCGGCAGGGGGGTTCACTGAAGCTTTCTTT. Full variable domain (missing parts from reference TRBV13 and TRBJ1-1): AAGVIQSPRHLIKEKRETATLKCYPIPRHDTVYWYQQGPGQDPQFLISFYEKMQSDKGSIPDRFSAQQFSDYHSELNMSSLELGDSALYFCASSLGPAGGFTEAFFGQGTRLTVV.

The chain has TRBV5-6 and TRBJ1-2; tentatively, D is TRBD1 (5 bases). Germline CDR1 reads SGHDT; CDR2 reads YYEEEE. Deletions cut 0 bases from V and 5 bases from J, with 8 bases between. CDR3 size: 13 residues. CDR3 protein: CASSLGQSYGYTF. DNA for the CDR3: TGTGCCAGCAGCTTGGGACAGTCATATGGCTACACCTTC.

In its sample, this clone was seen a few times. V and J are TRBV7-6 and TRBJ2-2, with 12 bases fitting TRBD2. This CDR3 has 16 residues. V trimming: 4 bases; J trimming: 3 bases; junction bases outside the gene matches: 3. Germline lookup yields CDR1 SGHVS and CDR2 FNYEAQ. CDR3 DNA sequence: TGTGCCAGCAGCTCCCGACTAGCGGGAGACACCGGGGAGCTGTTTTTT. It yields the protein CASSSRLAGDTGELFF. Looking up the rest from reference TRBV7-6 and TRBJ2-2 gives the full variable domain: GAGVSQSPRYKVTKRGQDVALRCDPISGHVSLYWYRQALGQGPEFLTYFNYEAQQDKSGLPNDRFSAERPEGSISTLTIQRTEQRDSAMYRCASSSRLAGDTGELFFGEGSRLTVL.

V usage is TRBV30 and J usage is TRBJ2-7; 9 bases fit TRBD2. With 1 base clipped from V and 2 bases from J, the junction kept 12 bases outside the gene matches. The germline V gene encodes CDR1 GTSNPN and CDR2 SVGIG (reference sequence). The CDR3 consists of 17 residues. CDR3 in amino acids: CAWSAVGAGGLTYEQYF. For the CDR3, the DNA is TGTGCCTGGAGTGCTGTGGGAGCGGGAGGACTAACCTACGAGCAGTACTTC.

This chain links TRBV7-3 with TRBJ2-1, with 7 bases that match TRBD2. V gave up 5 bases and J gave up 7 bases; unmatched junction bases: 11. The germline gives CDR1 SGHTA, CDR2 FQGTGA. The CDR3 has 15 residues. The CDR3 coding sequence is TGTGCCAGCAGCGCCTTCCATCGGGGAGGGAATGAGCAGTTCTTC. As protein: CASSAFHRGGNEQFF.

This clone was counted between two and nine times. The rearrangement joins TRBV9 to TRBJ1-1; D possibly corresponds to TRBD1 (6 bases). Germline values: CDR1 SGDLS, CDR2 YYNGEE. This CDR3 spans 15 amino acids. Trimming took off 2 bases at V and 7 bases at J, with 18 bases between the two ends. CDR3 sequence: CASSVYRDSNREAFF. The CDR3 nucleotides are TGTGCCAGCAGCGTTTACAGGGATAGTAATCGTGAAGCTTTCTTT.

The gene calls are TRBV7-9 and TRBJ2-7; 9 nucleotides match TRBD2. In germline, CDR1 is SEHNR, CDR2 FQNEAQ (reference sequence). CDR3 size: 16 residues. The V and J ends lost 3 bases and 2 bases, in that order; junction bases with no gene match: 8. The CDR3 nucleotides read TGTGCCAGCAGCTTCCCGGGTAGCGGGAGTACCTACGAGCAGTACTTC. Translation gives CASSFPGSGSTYEQYF.

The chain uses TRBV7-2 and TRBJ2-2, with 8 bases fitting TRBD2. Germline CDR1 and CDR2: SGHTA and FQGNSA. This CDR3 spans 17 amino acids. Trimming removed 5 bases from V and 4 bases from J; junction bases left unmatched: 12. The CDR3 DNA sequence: TGTGCCAGCAGCGGCCTCCCGGGAGGGCCCGTCACCGGGGAGCTGTTTTTT. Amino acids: CASSGLPGGPVTGELFF.

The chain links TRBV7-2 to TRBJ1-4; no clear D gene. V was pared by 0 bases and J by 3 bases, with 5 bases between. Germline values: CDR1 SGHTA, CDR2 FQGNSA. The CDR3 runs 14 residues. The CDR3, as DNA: TGTGCCAGCAGCTTAGCTGGAGCTAATGAAAAACTGTTTTTT. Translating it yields CASSLAGANEKLFF.

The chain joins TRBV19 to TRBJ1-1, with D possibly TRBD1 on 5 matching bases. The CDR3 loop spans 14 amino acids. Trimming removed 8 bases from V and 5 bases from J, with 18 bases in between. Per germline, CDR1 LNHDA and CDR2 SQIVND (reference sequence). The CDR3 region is CASRAFRGGTEAFF. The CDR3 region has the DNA TGTGCCAGTCGCGCTTTTAGGGGTGGAACTGAAGCTTTCTTT.

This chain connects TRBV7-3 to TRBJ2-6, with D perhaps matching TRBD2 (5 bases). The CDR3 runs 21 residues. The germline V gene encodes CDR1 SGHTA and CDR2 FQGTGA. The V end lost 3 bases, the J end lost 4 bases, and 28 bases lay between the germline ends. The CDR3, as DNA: TGTGCCAGCAGCTTGCAGCCCCCGGGATTGGGCAGGAATATAGGGGCCAACGTCCTGACTTTC. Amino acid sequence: CASSLQPPGLGRNIGANVLTF.

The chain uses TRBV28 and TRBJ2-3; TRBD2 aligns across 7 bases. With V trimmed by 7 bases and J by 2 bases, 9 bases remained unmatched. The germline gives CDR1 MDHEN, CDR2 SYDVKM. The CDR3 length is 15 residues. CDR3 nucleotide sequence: TGTGCCAGCACTGTAGAGCGGGATCCCACAGATACGCAGTATTTT. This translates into CASTVERDPTDTQYF.

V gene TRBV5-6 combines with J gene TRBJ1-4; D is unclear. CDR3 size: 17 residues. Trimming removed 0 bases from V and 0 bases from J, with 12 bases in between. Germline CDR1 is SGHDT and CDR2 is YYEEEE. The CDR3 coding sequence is TGTGCCAGCAGCTTGGCCTCCTCAGCGGCAACTAATGAAAAACTGTTTTTT. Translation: CASSLASSAATNEKLFF. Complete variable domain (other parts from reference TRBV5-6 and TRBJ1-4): DAGVTQSPTHLIKTRGQQVTLRCSPKSGHDTVSWYQQALGQGPQFIFQYYEEEERQRGNFPDRFSGHQFPNYSSELNVNALLLGDSALYLCASSLASSAATNEKLFFGSGTQLSVL.

CDR3 sequence (DNA): TGTGCCAGCAGCGACCTACTAGCGGGAGGGGCAGATACGCAGTATTTT. Protein: CASSDLLAGGADTQYF. The chain has TRBV6-6 and TRBJ2-3; TRBD2 agrees at 13 bases. The CDR3 covers 16 residues. Losses at the gene ends were 6 bases for V and 4 bases for J; bases not matched to a gene: 7. Looked up from germline, CDR1 is MNHNY and CDR2 is SVGAGI (reference sequence).